The rows below give T cell receptor beta chains drawn from one sample of a study of blood T cell repertoires in COVID-19. Generated by immunoSEQ multiplex PCR, the TCRdb table keeps only in-frame clones and is missing some. The sample lists 280,000 or so clones, about 88% seen once, with under 15% in the top ten. The sample was peripheral blood. The receptors stem from a woman aged 55 to 70 with acute or convalescent COVID-19. The CDR3 runs from the conserved cysteine through the conserved F or W. The D gene is left open where the match is weak. Clone sizes are given selectively: once, few, many, or a class where the clone is expanded.

j_gene	d_gene	abundance	v_gene	CDR3aa	CDR3nt
TRBJ2-3	TRBD2	few	TRBV9	CASSVGGREDTQYF	TGTGCCAGCAGCGTTGGGGGGAGGGAGGATACGCAGTATTTT
TRBJ2-7	TRBD2	.	TRBV4-3	CASSALAGESEQYF	TGCGCCAGCAGCGCTCTAGCGGGAGAATCCGAGCAGTACTTC
TRBJ1-1	TRBD1	.	TRBV19	CASKNRGDTEAFF	TGTGCCAGTAAGAACAGGGGAGACACTGAAGCTTTCTTT
TRBJ1-1	.	.	TRBV7-2	CASSPFTEAFF	TGTGCCAGCAGCCCCTTTACTGAAGCTTTCTTT
TRBJ2-6	TRBD1	.	TRBV5-1	CASSFEGPGGSNVLTF	TGCGCCAGCAGCTTTGAGGGTCCAGGGGGCTCCAACGTCCTGACTTTC
TRBJ2-1	.	.	TRBV25-1	CASKAENYNEQFF	TGTGCCAGCAAAGCGGAGAACTACAATGAGCAGTTCTTC
TRBJ2-1	TRBD1	.	TRBV7-3	CASSFTGGSYNEQFF	TGTGCCAGCAGCTTCACAGGGGGCTCCTACAATGAGCAGTTCTTC
TRBJ1-1	TRBD1	.	TRBV7-3	CASSCNRGRLITEAFF	TGTGCCAGCAGCTGCAACAGGGGGCGGTTGATCACTGAAGCTTTCTTT
TRBJ1-5	.	.	TRBV20-1	CSASVDTRNQPQHF	TGCAGTGCTAGTGTCGACACCCGCAATCAGCCCCAGCATTTT
TRBJ1-2	TRBD1	.	TRBV19	CASSRGGSYGYTF	TGTGCCAGTAGTAGAGGGGGCAGCTATGGCTACACCTTC
TRBJ1-6	TRBD1	.	TRBV19	CASSPPRQGLNSPLHF	TGTGCCAGTAGCCCTCCCCGACAGGGACTGAATTCACCCCTCCACTTT
TRBJ2-3	TRBD1	.	TRBV18	CASSPMPGQRSRDTQYF	TGTGCCAGCTCACCTATGCCGGGACAGAGAAGCCGAGATACGCAGTATTTT
TRBJ1-1	.	.	TRBV7-9	CASSRAPGENTEAFF	TGTGCCAGCAGCCGGGCCCCAGGGGAGAACACTGAAGCTTTCTTT
TRBJ1-3	TRBD1	.	TRBV2	CASSQQGAKRNTIYF	TGTGCCAGCAGTCAACAGGGGGCAAAGAGAAACACCATATATTTT
TRBJ1-5	TRBD1	.	TRBV2	CASSGPAGGRSQPQHF	TGTGCCAGCAGTGGCCCGGCAGGGGGCCGTAGTCAGCCCCAGCATTTT